This TCR beta chain was identified in a study of identical twins. Findings of the study overall: Researchers reported weaker excess twin sharing in beta out-of-frame sequences. Low generation-probability sequences were in excess among twin-shared out-of-frame alpha sequences. Reduced insertions were recorded for abundant cord blood beta clonotypes, with no such pattern in memory repertoires.

The table lists this clonotype with a few counts. Antigen: not known. This CDR3 is built from 15 residues. V was clipped by 6 bases and J by 0 bases, with 14 bases between them. Per germline, CDR1 LNHDA and CDR2 SQIVND (reference sequence). TCRdb re-called the 5' RACE reads through MiXCR, storing one row per CDR3 protein. The table has 400,000 to 650,000 distinct CDR3 sequences, under 25% seen once. The sample was also linked to a second study, of T cells expressing NK-cell markers. That work contributes: Of the CD8+ T cells in roughly 6 donors, roughly 1.0-7.0% belonged to dominant NKG2C+ clonotypes.

The sample taken for sequencing was CD4+ T cells sorted from blood. The rearrangement joins TRBV19 to TRBJ1-2; a possible D gene is TRBD1 (6 bases). The receptor comes from a woman between 18 and 29 years old in good health. CDR3 amino acids: CASRQGSVANYGYTF. Written as DNA, the CDR3 is TGTGCCAGTAGGCAGGGGTCTGTAGCTAACTATGGCTACACCTTC.